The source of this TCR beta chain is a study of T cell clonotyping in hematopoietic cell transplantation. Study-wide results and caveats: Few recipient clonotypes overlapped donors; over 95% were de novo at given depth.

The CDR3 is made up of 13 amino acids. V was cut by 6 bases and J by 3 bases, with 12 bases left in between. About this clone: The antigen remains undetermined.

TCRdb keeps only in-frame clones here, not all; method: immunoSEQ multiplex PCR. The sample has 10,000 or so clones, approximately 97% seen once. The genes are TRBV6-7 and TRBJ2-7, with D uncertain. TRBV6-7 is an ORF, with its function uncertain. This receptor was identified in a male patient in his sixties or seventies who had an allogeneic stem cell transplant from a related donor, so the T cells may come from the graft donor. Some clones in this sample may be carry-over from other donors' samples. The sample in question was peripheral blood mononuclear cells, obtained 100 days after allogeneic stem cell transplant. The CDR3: CASSHSGGYEQYF. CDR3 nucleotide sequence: TGTGCCAGCAGCCACTCTGGCGGCTACGAGCAGTACTTC.